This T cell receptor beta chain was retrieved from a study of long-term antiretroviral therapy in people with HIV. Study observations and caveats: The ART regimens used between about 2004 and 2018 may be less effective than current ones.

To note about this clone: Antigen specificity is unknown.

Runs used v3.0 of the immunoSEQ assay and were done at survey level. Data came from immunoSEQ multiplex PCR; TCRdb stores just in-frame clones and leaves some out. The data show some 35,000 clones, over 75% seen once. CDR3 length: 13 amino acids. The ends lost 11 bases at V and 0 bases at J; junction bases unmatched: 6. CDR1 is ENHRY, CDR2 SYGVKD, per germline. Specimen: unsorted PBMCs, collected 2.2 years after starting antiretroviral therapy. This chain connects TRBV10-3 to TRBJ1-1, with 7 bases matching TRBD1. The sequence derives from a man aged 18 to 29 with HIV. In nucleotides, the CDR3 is TGTGCCGCCTCACAGGGGATGAACACTGAAGCTTTCTTT. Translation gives CAASQGMNTEAFF.